These 19 T cell receptor beta chains were sequenced from one sample in a study of neurological immune-mediated disorders. MiXCR, applied by TCRdb to the 5' RACE reads, yields one record per CDR3 protein. Of 65,000 to 70,000 distinct CDR3 sequences listed, 4.1% are singletons. The sample consisted of PBMCs. Receptor source: a man aged 50-60 years with multiple sclerosis.

This clonotype was counted ten times or more. V gene TRBV7-9 combines with J gene TRBJ1-3, with 8 bases that match TRBD1. The CDR3 has 15 amino acids. Germline trimming cut 4 bases from V and 0 bases from J; bases unmatched to any gene: 2. Germline V CDR1 and CDR2: SEHNR, FQNEAQ (reference sequence). CDR3 residues: CASSSDRASGNTIYF. CDR3 DNA sequence: TGTGCCAGCAGCTCGGACAGGGCCTCTGGAAACACCATATATTTT. The complete variable domain, with remaining parts taken from reference TRBV7-9 and TRBJ1-3, reads DTGVSQNPRHKITKRGQNVTFRCDPISEHNRLYWYRQTLGQGPEFLTYFQNEAQLEKSRLLSDRFSAERPKGSFSTLEIQRTEQGDSAMYLCASSSDRASGNTIYFGEGSWLTVV.

This clonotype was seen many times. The J gene is TRBJ1-2, the V gene TRBV4-1; D not resolved. Germline V gene sequence: CDR1 MGHRA, CDR2 YSYEKL. This CDR3 comprises 17 residues. The V gene lost 0 bases and the J gene lost 4 bases, with 18 bases spanning the gap. CDR3 sequence (DNA): TGCGCCAGCAGCCAAGATGGAGCCCTTCTTAGGGCCTATGGCTACACCTTC. Amino acid sequence: CASSQDGALLRAYGYTF.

At least ten counts were recorded for this clonotype. The V and J genes are TRBV3-1 and TRBJ1-1; 10 bases are shared with TRBD1. Trimming at V came to 6 bases and at J to 4 bases, leaving 8 bases not matched to a gene. The CDR3 contains 15 residues. The germline V gene encodes CDR1 LGHDT and CDR2 YNNKEL (reference sequence). In nucleotides, the CDR3 is TGTGCCAGCAGTCTGGGACAGGGGACGGCCACTGAAGCTTTCTTT. It yields the protein CASSLGQGTATEAFF. Variable domain in full (rest from reference TRBV3-1 and TRBJ1-1): DTAVSQTPKYLVTQMGNDKSIKCEQNLGHDTMYWYKQDSKKFLKIMFSYNNKELIINETVPNRFSPKSPDKAHLNLHINSLELGDSAVYFCASSLGQGTATEAFFGQGTRLTVV.

The sample holds many counts of this clonotype. The chain couples TRBV4-1 to TRBJ2-7; 9 bases agree with TRBD2. The V gene end was trimmed by 5 bases and the J gene end by 3 bases; junction bases not matched to a gene: 8. The length of the CDR3 is 15 residues. Germline CDR1 is MGHRA and CDR2 is YSYEKL. The CDR3 nucleotides read TGCGCCAGCAGCGAAGCGGGGGGTCTCCACTACGAGCAGTACGTC. This translates into CASSEAGGLHYEQYV.

The chain joins TRBV6-6 to TRBJ2-7, with 8 bases that match TRBD1. CDR1 is MNHNY, CDR2 SVGAGI, per germline (reference sequence). V lost 1 base, J lost 7 bases, and 6 bases stayed unmatched. The CDR3 sequence is 14 residues long. The CDR3 region is CASSYLQGAKEQYF. The CDR3 DNA follows: TGTGCCAGCAGTTACTTGCAGGGGGCGAAGGAGCAGTACTTC.

This clonotype occurred many times. This chain links TRBV6-5 with TRBJ1-1; D remains unclear. Germline CDR1 is MNHEY and CDR2 is SVGAGI. Trimming removed 6 bases from V and 0 bases from J, with 14 bases in between. The CDR3 loop spans 15 amino acids. The CDR3 DNA sequence: TGTGCCAGCAGGATCAGTCGGGTTCTGAACACTGAAGCTTTCTTT. Translating it yields CASRISRVLNTEAFF.

This clonotype was seen at least ten times. The CDR3 loop reads CASNPLGQETQYF. As DNA, the CDR3 is TGTGCCAGCAACCCCCTAGGTCAAGAGACCCAGTACTTC. The V call is TRBV6-5, the J call TRBJ2-5; no definite D call. Germline V gene lookup returns CDR1 MNHEY and CDR2 SVGAGI. CDR3 size: 13 residues. V was shortened by 7 bases and J by 2 bases, with 11 bases between the two germline ends.

This clonotype was seen at least ten times. The chain has TRBV3-1 and TRBJ1-6; D might be TRBD1 (5 bases). The CDR3 extends over 14 amino acids. Germline V gives CDR1 LGHDT, CDR2 YNNKEL (reference sequence). The ends were cut back, 2 bases at V and 13 bases at J, with 15 bases in the middle. Written as DNA, the CDR3 is TGTGCCAGCAGCCAAAGGCAGGGATCGTTCCCCCTCCACTTT. Protein: CASSQRQGSFPLHF.

This clonotype was seen more than once but under ten times. The chain has TRBV12-3 or TRBV12-4 and TRBJ2-7; 9 bases agree with TRBD1. The length of the CDR3 is 15 residues. The V segment lost 5 bases and the J segment 3 bases; nucleotides outside the gene matches: 8. The CDR3 region has the DNA TGTGCCAGCAGTGATCCCGGGACAGGGTGCTACGAGCAGTACTTC. This encodes CASSDPGTGCYEQYF.

The table lists this clonotype with many counts. The chain employs TRBV5-1 and TRBJ2-4; D gene unclear. The CDR3 extends over 14 amino acids. Germline CDR1 reads SGHRS; CDR2 reads YFSETQ. Trimming pared 4 bases from V and 1 base from J, leaving 9 bases between. CDR3 residues: CASSGGVAKNIQYF. The CDR3 nucleotides are TGCGCCAGCAGCGGTGGTGTGGCCAAAAACATTCAGTACTTC.

The sample holds many counts of this clonotype. This rearrangement joins TRBV7-9 to TRBJ2-7; TRBD1 matches at 8 bases. The junction had 6 bases not matched to a gene; V was cut back by 5 bases and J by 0 bases. Germline V lookup: CDR1 SEHNR, CDR2 FQNEAQ (reference sequence). The CDR3 is made up of 15 amino acids. The chain's CDR3 is CASSLGQGTSYEQYV. The CDR3 nucleotides are TGTGCCAGCAGCCTCGGACAGGGTACCTCCTACGAGCAGTACGTC.

This clonotype was seen many times. The chain uses TRBV6-2 or TRBV6-3 and TRBJ1-2, with D perhaps TRBD1 (5 bases). CDR3 length equals 15 residues. Germline V gene data show CDR1 as MNHEY and CDR2 as SVGEGT. The ends were cut back, 2 bases at V and 0 bases at J, with 10 bases in the middle. Written as DNA, the CDR3 is TGTGCCAGCAGTTACCCAGGGACGGCTAACTATGGCTACACCTTC. As protein: CASSYPGTANYGYTF.

This clonotype came up many times. V is TRBV24-1 and J is TRBJ2-1; weak D call: TRBD2 (5 bases). Germline CDR1 reads KGHDR; CDR2 reads SFDVKD. CDR3 length: 15 amino acids. Trimming left V 5 bases short and J 8 bases short, with 18 bases between. CDR3 amino acids: CATSVPGPLGDEQFF. The CDR3 nucleotides read TGTGCCACCAGTGTCCCGGGCCCACTAGGCGATGAGCAGTTCTTC.

As for this clonotype: This may arise from a read error, as a much more abundant clone is one base away. This chain uses TRBV3-1 with TRBJ2-1; 7 bases match TRBD2. The CDR3 loop spans 16 amino acids. The V gene's germline CDR1 is LGHDT and CDR2 YNNKEL (reference sequence). The V and J ends lost 1 base and 6 bases, in that order; junction bases with no gene match: 9. The CDR3 is CASSQGLRGTINEQFF. CDR3 in DNA: TGTGCCAGCAGCCAAGGATTGCGGGGGACCATCAATGAGCAGTTCTTC.

This clonotype was detected ten times or more. This chain uses TRBV5-1 with TRBJ2-7; D may be TRBD2 (5 bases). The CDR3 runs 16 residues. Trimming left V 0 bases short and J 2 bases short, with 15 bases between. Germline CDR1 is SGHRS and CDR2 is YFSETQ. CDR3 bases: TGCGCCAGCAGCTTGGTCCGTGGGAGAACGCCCTACGAGCAGTACTTC. Its translation: CASSLVRGRTPYEQYF.

This clonotype was counted at least ten times. The chain employs TRBV3-1 and TRBJ1-1; TRBD1 matches at 7 bases. There are 14 residues in the CDR3. The V gene end was trimmed by 2 bases and the J gene end by 5 bases; junction bases not matched to a gene: 5. The germline V gene encodes CDR1 LGHDT and CDR2 YNNKEL (reference sequence). DNA for the CDR3: TGTGCCAGCAGCCAAAACAGGGGTGGAACTGAAGCTTTCTTT. It yields the protein CASSQNRGGTEAFF.

The sample holds a few counts of this clonotype. The genes are TRBV11-2 and TRBJ1-2; 7 bases agree with TRBD1. The V gene end was trimmed by 5 bases and the J gene end by 7 bases; junction bases not matched to a gene: 10. CDR1 SGHAT and CDR2 FQNNGV come from the germline V gene. There are 14 residues in the CDR3. Here the CDR3 DNA reads TGTGCCAGCAGCGGACTACAGGGGCTTGGTGGCTACACCTTC. It codes for CASSGLQGLGGYTF.

This clonotype was detected many times. The J gene is TRBJ1-5, the V gene TRBV7-8; D is undetermined. The CDR3 is made up of 13 amino acids. Deletions cut 3 bases from V and 1 base from J, with 4 bases between. Germline V gene data show CDR1 as SGHVS and CDR2 as FQNEAQ. CDR3 sequence reads: CASSLHSNQPQHF. The CDR3 bases are TGTGCCAGCAGCTTGCACAGCAATCAGCCCCAGCATTTT.

This clonotype was detected ten times or more. The V and J genes are TRBV12-3 or TRBV12-4 and TRBJ2-7, with no clear D. The V and J ends lost 3 bases and 0 bases respectively, with 9 bases between them. This CDR3 is 14 amino acids long. Written as DNA, the CDR3 is TGTGCCAGCAGTTTCGGCGGTAACTCCTACGAGCAGTACGTC. This gives the protein CASSFGGNSYEQYV.